Listed below are T cell receptor beta chains from one sample, sequenced in a study of shared clonotypes between healthy human individuals. Measured with immunoSEQ multiplex PCR; TCRdb has only the in-frame clones, and not every one. The table records over 2 million clones, about 95% of them present only once. Material for sequencing was naive CD8+ T cells sorted from blood. The receptors come from a man aged 18-30 years in good health. The CDR3 runs from the conserved cysteine through the conserved F or W. A D gene is named only where the DNA matches it firmly. Clone sizes are given selectively: once, few, many, or a class where the clone is expanded.

D,J,size,V,CDR3,DNA
.,TRBJ2-5,.,TRBV27,CASSLRGGLETQYF,TGTGCCAGCAGTTTACGTGGGGGACTTGAGACCCAGTACTTC
.,TRBJ2-7,.,TRBV6-6,CATRQSYLYEQYF,TGTGCCACAAGACAGTCCTACCTCTACGAGCAGTACTTC
.,TRBJ2-7,.,TRBV10-1,CASREHGSYEQYF,TGCGCCAGCAGAGAACACGGATCCTACGAGCAGTACTTC
.,TRBJ1-6,few,TRBV19,CASSIGHNSPLHF,TGTGCCAGTAGTATAGGTCATAATTCACCCCTCCACTTT
TRBD2,TRBJ2-2,once,TRBV7-9,CASSLAASGTVGELFF,TGTGCCAGCAGCTTAGCGGCTAGCGGGACGGTCGGGGAGCTGTTTTTT
.,TRBJ2-3,.,TRBV4-1,CASSQAVGLFTDTQYF,TGCGCCAGCAGCCAAGCGGTTGGATTGTTCACAGATACGCAGTATTTT
.,TRBJ1-4,.,TRBV6-6,CASSYPRGWGDEKLFF,TGTGCCAGCAGTTACCCGCGCGGTTGGGGAGATGAAAAACTGTTTTTT
TRBD1,TRBJ1-2,.,TRBV5-1,CASSSDRGGGGYTF,TGCGCCAGCAGCTCGGACAGGGGAGGCGGTGGCTACACCTTC
.,TRBJ1-2,.,TRBV16,CASSQRLSGVRLDGYTF,TGTGCCAGCAGCCAACGTCTTTCAGGGGTCCGTTTGGATGGCTACACCTTC
.,TRBJ2-7,.,TRBV5-1,CASSLEADEQYF,TGCGCCAGCAGCTTGGAGGCGGATGAGCAGTACTTC
.,TRBJ1-1,.,TRBV4-2,CASSGKGGREAFF,TGTGCCAGCAGCGGCAAGGGGGGTCGCGAAGCTTTCTTT
.,TRBJ2-7,.,TRBV7-2,CASSFGVYYEQYF,TGTGCCAGCAGCTTTGGGGTATACTACGAGCAGTACTTC
TRBD1,TRBJ2-7,.,TRBV11-2,CASSPGQGYEQYF,TGTGCCAGCAGCCCGGGACAGGGGTACGAGCAGTACTTC
TRBD1,TRBJ2-6,.,TRBV7-9,CASSRGTGPALWANVLTF,TGTGCCAGCAGCCGCGGGACAGGGCCGGCTCTTTGGGCCAACGTCCTGACTTTC
TRBD2,TRBJ2-7,.,TRBV7-2,CASSSSGPDYEQYF,TGTGCCAGCAGCAGTAGCGGGCCCGACTACGAGCAGTACTTC
TRBD1,TRBJ1-2,.,TRBV2,CASSEGSQGAGYGYTF,TGTGCCAGCAGTGAAGGGTCCCAGGGGGCAGGGTATGGCTACACCTTC
.,TRBJ2-7,.,TRBV18,CASSPGRREEQYF,TGTGCCAGCTCACCCGGACGACGGGAAGAGCAGTACTTC
.,TRBJ2-5,once,TRBV27,CASSLSAAGQETQYF,TGTGCCAGCAGTTTATCAGCGGCCGGCCAAGAGACCCAGTACTTC
TRBD2,TRBJ2-7,.,TRBV5-1,CASSSLAGGEEQYF,TGCGCCAGCAGCTCCCTAGCGGGGGGTGAAGAGCAGTACTTC
.,TRBJ2-7,.,TRBV18,CASSPPSDEQYF,TGTGCCAGCTCACCACCCTCGGACGAGCAGTACTTC
.,TRBJ1-2,.,TRBV6-5,CASSPDSGSNYGYTF,TGTGCCAGCAGTCCGGACAGTGGGTCGAACTATGGCTACACCTTC
.,TRBJ1-1,.,TRBV7-8,CASSLGAGTEAFF,TGTGCCAGCAGCTTAGGGGCGGGAACTGAAGCTTTCTTT
.,TRBJ2-7,once,TRBV2,CASSDEFSYEQYF,TGTGCCAGCAGTGACGAATTCTCCTACGAGCAGTACTTC
TRBD2,TRBJ2-3,.,TRBV28,CASSLVSGGDPSTDTQYF,TGTGCCAGCAGTTTAGTGAGCGGGGGGGACCCCAGCACAGATACGCAGTATTTT
.,TRBJ2-7,.,TRBV4-3,CASSQETRSYEQYF,TGCGCCAGCAGCCAAGAAACTCGCTCCTACGAGCAGTACTTC
.,TRBJ2-3,.,TRBV19,CASSPEELGLHTDTQYF,TGTGCCAGTAGTCCGGAGGAACTAGGATTACACACAGATACGCAGTATTTT
.,TRBJ2-1,.,TRBV7-3,CASSLMSADEQFF,TGTGCCAGCAGCTTAATGTCGGCCGATGAGCAGTTCTTC
.,TRBJ1-2,.,TRBV10-2,CASSEGEGILYGYTF,TGCGCCAGCAGTGAGGGGGAGGGAATCCTCTATGGCTACACCTTC
.,TRBJ2-2,once,TRBV28,CASSPTWTENTGELFF,TGTGCCAGCAGCCCCACCTGGACAGAGAACACCGGGGAGCTGTTTTTT
.,TRBJ1-1,few,TRBV29-1,CSVDPRDLNTEAFF,TGCAGCGTAGATCCCAGGGACTTGAACACTGAAGCTTTCTTT
TRBD2,TRBJ2-1,.,TRBV9,CASKTGGPGNEQFF,TGTGCCAGCAAAACGGGGGGGCCCGGCAATGAGCAGTTCTTC
.,TRBJ1-2,.,TRBV10-3,CALYGGYGYTF,TGTGCCCTGTACGGAGGGTATGGCTACACCTTC
.,TRBJ2-2,once,TRBV7-9,CASSLFPHRPNTGELFF,TGTGCCAGCAGCTTATTTCCCCACAGGCCGAACACCGGGGAGCTGTTTTTT
.,TRBJ1-5,.,TRBV6-6,CASNRGNQPQHF,TGTGCCAGCAACAGGGGCAATCAGCCCCAGCATTTT
.,TRBJ2-1,.,TRBV30,CAWFRGYSYNEQFF,TGTGCCTGGTTCAGGGGTTACTCCTACAATGAGCAGTTCTTC
TRBD1,TRBJ1-1,.,TRBV13,CASSLAGQGGTEAFF,TGTGCCAGCAGCCTAGCAGGACAGGGGGGGACTGAAGCTTTCTTT
.,TRBJ2-7,.,TRBV18,CASSLRDRPYEQYF,TGTGCCAGCTCCCTCCGGGACCGACCCTACGAGCAGTACTTC
.,TRBJ1-1,.,TRBV6-1,CASSASSINTEAFF,TGTGCCAGCAGTGCTAGCTCCATTAACACTGAAGCTTTCTTT
TRBD1,TRBJ2-1,.,TRBV7-3,CASNPTGGGYNEQFF,TGTGCCAGCAACCCGACAGGGGGAGGGTACAATGAGCAGTTCTTC
TRBD1,TRBJ1-5,.,TRBV10-2,CASSVTGVQPQHF,TGCGCCAGCAGTGTCACAGGGGTTCAGCCCCAGCATTTT
TRBD1,TRBJ1-4,.,TRBV9,CASSVEGRGTNEKLFF,TGTGCCAGCAGCGTAGAAGGCAGGGGGACTAATGAAAAACTGTTTTTT
.,TRBJ2-2,.,TRBV27,CASSLLSGVHYTGELFF,TGTGCCAGCAGTTTACTGTCGGGGGTACATTACACCGGGGAGCTGTTTTTT
TRBD1,TRBJ1-4,.,TRBV18,CASSPPEGAYEKLFF,TGTGCCAGCTCACCACCCGAGGGGGCCTATGAAAAACTGTTTTTT
.,TRBJ2-3,.,TRBV11-3,CASSSLGGRTTDTQYF,TGTGCCAGCAGCTCCTTGGGGGGCAGGACAACAGATACGCAGTATTTT
.,TRBJ1-4,.,TRBV27,CASSSTTNEKLFF,TGTGCCAGCAGTTCAACAACTAATGAAAAACTGTTTTTT
TRBD2,TRBJ2-7,.,TRBV30,CAWSGVGLAGFYEQYF,TGTGCCTGGTCCGGGGTGGGGCTAGCGGGATTCTACGAGCAGTACTTC
TRBD2,TRBJ2-1,.,TRBV13,CASSGGLAGYNEQFF,TGTGCCAGCAGCGGAGGACTAGCGGGATACAATGAGCAGTTCTTC
TRBD2,TRBJ2-3,.,TRBV5-1,CASSPGTSRTDTQYF,TGCGCCAGCAGCCCTGGGACTAGCCGGACAGATACGCAGTATTTT
TRBD1,TRBJ2-7,.,TRBV27,CASSLTGEGSYEQYF,TGTGCCAGCAGCCTGACAGGGGAAGGGTCCTACGAGCAGTACTTC
TRBD2,TRBJ2-1,.,TRBV7-9,CASSLGIEREGRYNEQFF,TGTGCCAGCAGCTTAGGGATCGAGCGGGAGGGACGCTACAATGAGCAGTTCTTC